The rows below give T cell receptor beta chains drawn from one sample of a study of blood T cell repertoires in COVID-19. Method: immunoSEQ multiplex PCR; TCRdb's copy keeps in-frame clones and lacks some. The data show approximately 220,000 clones, with around four fifths seen just once and roughly 5% held by the top ten. What was sequenced was peripheral blood. The source of these receptors is an older woman who had recovered from COVID-19. Each CDR3 is given with its conserved first and last residue. A D gene is named only where the DNA matches it firmly. Expanded clones get a size class; other rows say once, few or many, or leave the size out.

CDR3 protein: CASGAWTGLNTEAFF; CDR3 DNA: TGTGCCAGCGGTGCTTGGACAGGTTTGAACACTGAAGCTTTCTTT; J gene: TRBJ1-1; clone size: few; V gene: TRBV7-6; D gene: TRBD1
CDR3 protein: CASSSRLAGLDTQYF; CDR3 DNA: TGTGCCAGCAGCTCCCGACTAGCGGGGCTGGATACGCAGTATTTT; J gene: TRBJ2-3; clone size: -; V gene: TRBV7-2; D gene: TRBD2
CDR3 protein: CASRTSGGSNTGELFF; CDR3 DNA: TGTGCCAGCAGGACGAGTGGAGGTTCTAACACCGGGGAGCTGTTTTTT; J gene: TRBJ2-2; clone size: -; V gene: TRBV3-1/TRBV3-2; D gene: -
CDR3 protein: CASSDVGGTEAFF; CDR3 DNA: TGTGCCAGCAGTGATGTGGGAGGCACTGAAGCTTTCTTT; J gene: TRBJ1-1; clone size: once; V gene: TRBV6-4; D gene: -
CDR3 protein: CASARGLAVQETQYF; CDR3 DNA: TGCGCCAGCGCCCGGGGACTAGCGGTCCAAGAGACCCAGTACTTC; J gene: TRBJ2-5; clone size: -; V gene: TRBV5-1; D gene: TRBD2
CDR3 protein: CASSPTDSPYEQYF; CDR3 DNA: TGTGCCAGCAGTCCGACGGACAGTCCGTACGAGCAGTACTTC; J gene: TRBJ2-7; clone size: -; V gene: TRBV27; D gene: -
CDR3 protein: CASSYSGDSFNEKLFF; CDR3 DNA: TGTGCCAGCAGTTACTCAGGGGACAGCTTTAATGAAAAACTGTTTTTT; J gene: TRBJ1-4; clone size: -; V gene: TRBV6-2/TRBV6-3; D gene: TRBD1
CDR3 protein: CASSEDWSLTEAFF; CDR3 DNA: TGTGCCAGCAGTGAAGACTGGTCTTTAACTGAAGCTTTCTTT; J gene: TRBJ1-1; clone size: -; V gene: TRBV2; D gene: -
CDR3 protein: CASSPQGTGELFF; CDR3 DNA: TGTGCCAGCAGCCCACAGGGTACCGGGGAGCTGTTTTTT; J gene: TRBJ2-2; clone size: -; V gene: TRBV3-1/TRBV3-2; D gene: -
CDR3 protein: CASSSRKGQSYEQYF; CDR3 DNA: TGCGCCAGCAGCTCCCGGAAGGGACAGTCCTACGAGCAGTACTTC; J gene: TRBJ2-7; clone size: -; V gene: TRBV5-1; D gene: TRBD1
CDR3 protein: CASSLLAGDGTEAFF; CDR3 DNA: TGCGCCAGCAGCTTGTTGGCCGGGGATGGGACTGAAGCTTTCTTT; J gene: TRBJ1-1; clone size: -; V gene: TRBV5-1; D gene: -
CDR3 protein: CASRKGDRDNSPLHF; CDR3 DNA: TGCGCCAGCAGGAAGGGGGACCGAGATAATTCACCCCTCCACTTT; J gene: TRBJ1-6; clone size: -; V gene: TRBV5-1; D gene: -
CDR3 protein: CAWRAPGGNSPLHF; CDR3 DNA: TGTGCCTGGAGGGCCCCAGGGGGTAATTCACCCCTCCACTTT; J gene: TRBJ1-6; clone size: -; V gene: TRBV30; D gene: TRBD1
CDR3 protein: CASSLLYIPDSYTDTQYF; CDR3 DNA: TGTGCCAGCAGCTTATTATACATCCCCGACAGCTACACAGATACGCAGTATTTT; J gene: TRBJ2-3; clone size: -; V gene: TRBV5-5; D gene: -
CDR3 protein: CASSFYRGVGETQYF; CDR3 DNA: TGTGCCAGCAGCTTCTACAGGGGGGTCGGAGAGACCCAGTACTTC; J gene: TRBJ2-5; clone size: -; V gene: TRBV13; D gene: TRBD1
CDR3 protein: CSVGQAGTEAFF; CDR3 DNA: TGCAGCGTGGGACAGGCGGGCACTGAAGCTTTCTTT; J gene: TRBJ1-1; clone size: -; V gene: TRBV29-1; D gene: TRBD1
CDR3 protein: CASSLVGTGYNEQFF; CDR3 DNA: TGTGCCAGCAGCTTAGTCGGGACAGGTTACAATGAGCAGTTCTTC; J gene: TRBJ2-1; clone size: -; V gene: TRBV7-9; D gene: TRBD1
CDR3 protein: CASSRTGDTQYF; CDR3 DNA: TGTGCCAGCAGCCGCACCGGGGATACGCAGTATTTT; J gene: TRBJ2-3; clone size: -; V gene: TRBV13; D gene: -
CDR3 protein: CSVGRGTGGNNEQFF; CDR3 DNA: TGCAGCGTTGGAAGAGGGACAGGGGGCAATAATGAGCAGTTCTTC; J gene: TRBJ2-1; clone size: -; V gene: TRBV29-1; D gene: TRBD1
CDR3 protein: CASSPGDREIGEQYF; CDR3 DNA: TGTGCCAGCAGTCCCGGGGACAGAGAGATCGGCGAGCAGTACTTC; J gene: TRBJ2-7; clone size: -; V gene: TRBV7-9; D gene: TRBD1
CDR3 protein: CAWSQQPGGTDTQYF; CDR3 DNA: TGTGCCTGGAGTCAGCAACCGGGGGGAACAGATACGCAGTATTTT; J gene: TRBJ2-3; clone size: once; V gene: TRBV30; D gene: TRBD2
CDR3 protein: CASSRDRGNTEAFF; CDR3 DNA: TGTGCCAGCTCGAGGGACAGGGGGAACACTGAAGCTTTCTTT; J gene: TRBJ1-1; clone size: -; V gene: TRBV18; D gene: TRBD1
CDR3 protein: CASSGSRSQETQYF; CDR3 DNA: TGCGCCAGCAGCGGGAGCAGGAGCCAAGAGACCCAGTACTTC; J gene: TRBJ2-5; clone size: -; V gene: TRBV5-1; D gene: -
CDR3 protein: CASSQGLLTGEQYF; CDR3 DNA: TGCGCCAGCAGCCAAGGGCTCCTAACGGGAGAGCAGTACTTC; J gene: TRBJ2-7; clone size: -; V gene: TRBV4-3; D gene: -
CDR3 protein: CASSVGGTGSGYTF; CDR3 DNA: TGTGCCAGCAGCGTAGGCGGGACAGGGTCTGGCTACACCTTC; J gene: TRBJ1-2; clone size: -; V gene: TRBV9; D gene: TRBD1
CDR3 protein: CASSERDRGVNSPLHF; CDR3 DNA: TGTGCCAGCAGTGAAAGGGACAGGGGGGTTAATTCACCCCTCCACTTT; J gene: TRBJ1-6; clone size: -; V gene: TRBV2; D gene: TRBD1
CDR3 protein: CASSQDRQETQYF; CDR3 DNA: TGCGCCAGCAGCCAAGACAGGCAAGAGACCCAGTACTTC; J gene: TRBJ2-5; clone size: -; V gene: TRBV5-1; D gene: -
CDR3 protein: CASSEETGSINEKLFF; CDR3 DNA: TGTGCCAGCAGTGAGGAGACAGGGAGCATTAATGAAAAACTGTTTTTT; J gene: TRBJ1-4; clone size: -; V gene: TRBV25-1; D gene: TRBD1
CDR3 protein: CASSPGQLNEKLFF; CDR3 DNA: TGTGCCAGCAGCCCGGGACAGCTTAATGAAAAACTGTTTTTT; J gene: TRBJ1-4; clone size: -; V gene: TRBV5-4; D gene: TRBD1